This T cell receptor beta chain was recovered during a study of blood T cell repertoires in COVID-19. Background on the study: Sites across the United States, Italy and Spain contributed samples from acute and convalescent COVID-19. Sources were T cells, B-cell-depleted T cells, or PBMCs; the material itself was cDNA or gDNA.

The germline gives CDR1 MGHDK, CDR2 SYGVNS. This CDR3 comprises 15 residues. Germline trimming cut 5 bases from V and 8 bases from J; bases unmatched to any gene: 10. Under the authors' procedure: The assay estimated nucleated cells by amplifying reference gene primers. The protocol was immunoSEQ multiplex PCR, while the TCRdb copy is restricted to in-frame clones and leaves out a portion. The DNA gave D and trimming, while V, J and clone size come from that table. The repertoire holds tens of thousands of clones, with around 86% as singletons. This clone was observed once. V gene TRBV25-1 combines with J gene TRBJ2-1; TRBD2 aligns across 9 bases. This receptor was identified in a human donor in a cohort sampled during active COVID-19. The sequencing input was peripheral blood. For the CDR3, the DNA is TGTGCCAGCAGTAGTAGGCGGGAGGGGGGCTATGAGCAGTTCTTC. This codes for CASSSRREGGYEQFF.